What follows describes a single T cell receptor (beta chain). V gave up 1 base and J gave up 4 bases, with 13 bases separating them. Germline CDR1 reads SGHAT; CDR2 reads FQNNGV. The CDR3 extends over 15 amino acids. This sample stems from a study of control samples from healthy donors and cancer patients. Libraries were prepared by immunoSEQ multiplex PCR; TCRdb keeps only in-frame clonotypes and omits some of them. The profile shows under 80,000 clones, 94% of them singletons. This TCR derives from a woman younger than 45 in good health. Sequencing used blood. The chain joins TRBV11-2 to TRBJ2-5; no firm D call. Written as DNA, the CDR3 is TGTGCCAGCAGCTTAGGCTTCTCGTCAGGAGAGACCCAGTACTTC. Protein product: CASSLGFSSGETQYF.